This record looks at one T cell receptor beta chain sequence and its context. Its target is not known. At one boundary the junction diverges from the germline segment, which might be a read error. From the germline J gene comes the end of the CDR3, since the read stops 3 residues before it. The CDR3 length is 14 residues. CDR1 and CDR2 from the germline V gene are LGHNA and YNFKEQ. This sample is drawn from a study of T cells in women clearing cervical HPV infection. Looking at the study overall: Cases: HPV16-related CIN3 or worse on histology, 2 invasive cancers.

Prevalent HPV16 infections were excluded; only incident single HPV16 infections included. TCRdb's copy holds only in-frame clones and misses some; the assay was immunoSEQ multiplex PCR. The table counts 15,000 to 20,000 clones; 14% lies in the top ten. Whole-study results and caveats: Cases carried less TRBV6-7 than controls: roughly 0.12% versus 0.17%. CIN3+ cases had significantly higher TCR richness than controls; evenness did not differ.

The V call is TRBV4-2, the J call TRBJ1-2, with a possible D match to TRBD1 (5 bases). The sequenced sample was blood buffy coat. The sequence derives from a woman aged 18-69 years with a cervical HPV16 infection that either progressed to CIN3+ or cleared (not recorded which). CDR3 bases read: TGCGCCAGCAGCCAAGGAAGAGGGGCCTATGGC. Its translation is CASSQGRGAYG. The whole CDR3 is CASSQGRGAYGYTF.